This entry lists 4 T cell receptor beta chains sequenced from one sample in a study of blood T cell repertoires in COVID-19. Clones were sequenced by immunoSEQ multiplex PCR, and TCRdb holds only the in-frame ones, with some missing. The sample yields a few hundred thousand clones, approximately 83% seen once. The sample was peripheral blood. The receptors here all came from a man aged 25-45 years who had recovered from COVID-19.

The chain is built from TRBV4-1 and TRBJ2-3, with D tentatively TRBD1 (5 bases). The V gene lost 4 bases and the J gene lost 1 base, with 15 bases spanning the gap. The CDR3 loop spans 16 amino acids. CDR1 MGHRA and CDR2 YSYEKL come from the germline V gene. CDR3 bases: TGCGCCAGCAGCCCTATGGGGCTATGGGGCACAGATACGCAGTATTTT. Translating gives CASSPMGLWGTDTQYF.

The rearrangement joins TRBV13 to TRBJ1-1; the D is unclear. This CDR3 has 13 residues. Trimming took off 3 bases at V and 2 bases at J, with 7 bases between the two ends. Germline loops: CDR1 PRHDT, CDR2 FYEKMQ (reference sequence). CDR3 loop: CASSFRENTEAFF. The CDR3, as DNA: TGTGCCAGCAGCTTTCGGGAAAACACTGAAGCTTTCTTT.

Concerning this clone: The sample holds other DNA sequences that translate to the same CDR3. CDR3 amino acids: CASSLGGGNQPQHF. The CDR3 DNA follows: TGTGCCAGCAGCTTGGGGGGGGGAAATCAGCCCCAGCATTTT. V gene TRBV5-4 combines with J gene TRBJ1-5; D might be TRBD1 (5 bases). Germline loops: CDR1 SGHNT, CDR2 YYREEE (reference sequence). The CDR3 has 14 residues. V shed 0 bases and J shed 4 bases, with 8 bases lying between them.

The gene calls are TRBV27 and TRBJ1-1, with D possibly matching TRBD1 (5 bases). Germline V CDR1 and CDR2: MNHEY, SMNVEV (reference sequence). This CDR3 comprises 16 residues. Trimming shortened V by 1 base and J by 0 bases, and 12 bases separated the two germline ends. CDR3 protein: CASSLLAGPMNTEAFF. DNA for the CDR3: TGTGCCAGCAGTTTATTAGCGGGGCCCATGAACACTGAAGCTTTCTTT.